The text below deals with one T cell receptor beta chain. Its target is unknown. Sequencing used immunoSEQ multiplex PCR; TCRdb keeps in-frame clones, though not all of them. Of more than 40,000 clones detected, roughly 80% appear once; the ten largest clones hold about 0.34%. This sample was taken from a study of STAT5B mutations in CD4+ large granular lymphocyte leukemia. Overall study findings and caveats: 8/27 top patient clones versus 2/35 control clones were TRBV06-family. Patient CD4-sorted repertoires stayed more clonal than healthy ones after leukemic-clone removal. Main leukemic clonotypes were patient-specific, but under 30% appeared at low frequency elsewhere.

This CDR3 spans 14 amino acids. Trimming took 5 bases from V and 5 from J; bases not matched to a gene: 9. The germline gives CDR1 SQVTM, CDR2 ANQGSEA. Sequences were obtained from CD4+ T cells from blood buffy coats. This receptor was obtained from a human donor in good health. The rearrangement uses TRBV29-1 and TRBJ2-7; 10 bases agree with TRBD1. Here the CDR3 reads CSVPGGQGTNEQYF. In DNA form, the CDR3 reads TGCAGCGTTCCAGGGGGACAGGGGACCAACGAGCAGTACTTC.